A selection of T cell receptor beta chains follows, all from one sample in a study of blood T cell repertoires in COVID-19. Data came from immunoSEQ multiplex PCR; TCRdb stores just in-frame clones and leaves some out. The table shows about 280,000 clones, with around 87% occurring only once. Sequenced input: PBMCs or T cells enriched from blood (not recorded which). The receptors here all came from a woman between 18 and 29 years old with acute COVID-19. Both conserved end residues are part of each CDR3.

v_gene: TRBV30; CDR3aa: CGAAGGVSPLHF
v_gene: TRBV7-3; CDR3aa: CASSLDRDGYGYTF
v_gene: TRBV25-1; CDR3aa: CASSELDTNTEAFF
v_gene: TRBV5-1; CDR3aa: CASSLDRVGTDTQYF
v_gene: TRBV6-5; CDR3aa: CASNRQGVDNQPQHF
v_gene: TRBV10-1; CDR3aa: CASSELGGVGQPQHF
v_gene: TRBV5-1; CDR3aa: CASSLVAGAANSPLHF
v_gene: TRBV28; CDR3aa: CASSLYGTGLGNTIYF
v_gene: TRBV12-3/TRBV12-4; CDR3aa: CASSFGGRDTQYF
v_gene: TRBV9; CDR3aa: CASSRTSGPGRDNEQFF
v_gene: TRBV5-1; CDR3aa: CASSSGQGQSVGSEQYF
v_gene: TRBV5-4; CDR3aa: CASRRTSGPSSYNEQFF
v_gene: TRBV28; CDR3aa: CASELAGGPGEQFF
v_gene: TRBV19; CDR3aa: CASSISLAGLYEQYF
v_gene: TRBV28; CDR3aa: CASSLGLAGIYNEQFF
v_gene: TRBV5-1; CDR3aa: CASSIGNTIYF
v_gene: TRBV6-2/TRBV6-3; CDR3aa: CASSWLADIGEQYF
v_gene: TRBV6-2/TRBV6-3; CDR3aa: CASSYSTWLGEQFF
v_gene: TRBV11-2; CDR3aa: CASSLHIGAETQYF
v_gene: TRBV2; CDR3aa: CATRGSGGRTGELFF
v_gene: TRBV7-2; CDR3aa: CASSLDLYEAPNNEQFF
v_gene: TRBV29-1; CDR3aa: CSVEKQIRELTPEEAFF
v_gene: TRBV3-1/TRBV3-2; CDR3aa: CASSQVTGLVYTDTQYF
v_gene: TRBV7-2; CDR3aa: CASSLASGSLSYEQYF
v_gene: TRBV7-8; CDR3aa: CASSWAGTPYGYTF